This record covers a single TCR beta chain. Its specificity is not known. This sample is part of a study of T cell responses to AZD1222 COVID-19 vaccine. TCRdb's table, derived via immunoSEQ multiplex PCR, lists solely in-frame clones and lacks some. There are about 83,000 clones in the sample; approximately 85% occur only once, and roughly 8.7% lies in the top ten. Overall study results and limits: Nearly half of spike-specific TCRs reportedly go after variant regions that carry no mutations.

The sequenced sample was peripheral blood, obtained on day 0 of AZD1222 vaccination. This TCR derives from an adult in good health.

The DNA of the CDR3 is TGCGCCAGCAGCTTAGCAGGGGGCTATAATTCACCCCTCCACTTT. Translated: CASSLAGGYNSPLHF. The rearrangement links TRBV5-1 to TRBJ1-6, with 7 bases that match TRBD1. CDR3 length: 15 amino acids. V lost 2 bases, J lost 3 bases, and 2 bases stayed unmatched. From germline, CDR1 is SGHRS and CDR2 YFSETQ.